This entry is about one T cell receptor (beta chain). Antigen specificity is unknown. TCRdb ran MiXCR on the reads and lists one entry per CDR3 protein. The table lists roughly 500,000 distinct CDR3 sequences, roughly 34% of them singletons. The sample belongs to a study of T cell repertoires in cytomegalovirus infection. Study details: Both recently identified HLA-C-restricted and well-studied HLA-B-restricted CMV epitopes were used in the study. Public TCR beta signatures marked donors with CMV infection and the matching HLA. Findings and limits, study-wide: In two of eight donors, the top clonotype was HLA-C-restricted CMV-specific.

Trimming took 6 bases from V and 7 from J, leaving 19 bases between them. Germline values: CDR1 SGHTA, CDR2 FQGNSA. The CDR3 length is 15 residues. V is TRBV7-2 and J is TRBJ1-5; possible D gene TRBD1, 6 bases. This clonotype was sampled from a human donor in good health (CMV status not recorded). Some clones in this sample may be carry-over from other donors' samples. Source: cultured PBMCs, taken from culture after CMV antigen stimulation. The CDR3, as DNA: TGTGCCAGCAGTCCACAGGGTGGGCTTCACCAGCCCCAGCATTTT. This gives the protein CASSPQGGLHQPQHF. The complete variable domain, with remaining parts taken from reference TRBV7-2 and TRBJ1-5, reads GAGVSQSPSNKVTEKGKDVELRCDPISGHTALYWYRQSLGQGLEFLIYFQGNSAPDKSGLPSDRFSAERTGGSVSTLTIQRTQQEDSAVYLCASSPQGGLHQPQHFGDGTRLSIL.